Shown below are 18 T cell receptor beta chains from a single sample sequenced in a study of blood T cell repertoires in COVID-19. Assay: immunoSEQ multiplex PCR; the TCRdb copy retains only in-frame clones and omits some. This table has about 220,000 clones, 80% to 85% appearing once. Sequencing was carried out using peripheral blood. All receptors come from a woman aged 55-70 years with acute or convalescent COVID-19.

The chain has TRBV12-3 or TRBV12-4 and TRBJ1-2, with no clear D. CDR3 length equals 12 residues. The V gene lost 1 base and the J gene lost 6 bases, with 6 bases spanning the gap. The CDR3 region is CASSLDFNGYTF. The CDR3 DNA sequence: TGTGCCAGCAGTTTAGACTTCAATGGCTACACCTTC.

The CDR3 is CASSRAGQGLGELFF. DNA for the CDR3: TGTGCCAGCAGTCGAGCGGGACAGGGCTTAGGGGAGCTGTTTTTT. The chain uses TRBV7-3 and TRBJ2-2, with TRBD1 identical over 9 bases. Germline-derived CDR1 and CDR2 are SGHTA and FQGTGA. The CDR3 contains 15 residues. V trimming: 6 bases; J trimming: 8 bases; junction bases outside the gene matches: 10.

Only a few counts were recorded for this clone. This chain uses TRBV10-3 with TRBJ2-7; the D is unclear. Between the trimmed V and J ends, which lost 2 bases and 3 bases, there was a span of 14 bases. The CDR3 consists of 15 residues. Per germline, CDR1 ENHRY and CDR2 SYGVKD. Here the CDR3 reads CAISEPNEGDYEQYF. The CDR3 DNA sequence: TGTGCCATCAGTGAGCCAAATGAAGGAGACTACGAGCAGTACTTC.

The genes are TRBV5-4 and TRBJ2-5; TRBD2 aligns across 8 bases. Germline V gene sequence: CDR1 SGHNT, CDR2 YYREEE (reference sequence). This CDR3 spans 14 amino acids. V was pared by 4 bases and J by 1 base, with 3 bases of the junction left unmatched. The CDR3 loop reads CASSVTSGQETQYF. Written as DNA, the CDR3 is TGTGCCAGCAGCGTAACTAGCGGCCAAGAGACCCAGTACTTC.

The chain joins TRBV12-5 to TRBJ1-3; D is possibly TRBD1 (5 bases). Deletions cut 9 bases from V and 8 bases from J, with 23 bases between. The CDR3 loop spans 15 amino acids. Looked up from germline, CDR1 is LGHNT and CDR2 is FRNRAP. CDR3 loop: CARPLPGTWGDTIYF. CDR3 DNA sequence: TGTGCTAGGCCCCTCCCCGGGACTTGGGGGGACACCATATATTTT.

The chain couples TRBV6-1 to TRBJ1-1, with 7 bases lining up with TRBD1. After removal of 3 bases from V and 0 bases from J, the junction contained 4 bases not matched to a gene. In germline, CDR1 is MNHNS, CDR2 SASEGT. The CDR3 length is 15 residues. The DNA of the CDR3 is TGTGCCAGCAGTGAGAGGGGGCGGATGAACACTGAAGCTTTCTTT. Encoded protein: CASSERGRMNTEAFF.

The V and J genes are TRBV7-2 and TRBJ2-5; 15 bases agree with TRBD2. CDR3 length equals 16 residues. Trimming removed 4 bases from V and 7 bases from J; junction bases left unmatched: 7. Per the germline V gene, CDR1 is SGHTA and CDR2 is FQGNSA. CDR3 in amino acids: CASSSVPGLAGGTQYF. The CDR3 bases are TGTGCCAGCAGCTCCGTCCCGGGACTAGCGGGGGGGACCCAGTACTTC.

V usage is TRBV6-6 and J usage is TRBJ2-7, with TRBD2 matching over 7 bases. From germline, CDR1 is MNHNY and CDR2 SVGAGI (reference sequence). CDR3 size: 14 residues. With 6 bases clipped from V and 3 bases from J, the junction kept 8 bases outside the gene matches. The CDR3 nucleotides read TGTGCCAGCAGGCCCCCGGGGGGATACTACGAGCAGTACTTC. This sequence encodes CASRPPGGYYEQYF.

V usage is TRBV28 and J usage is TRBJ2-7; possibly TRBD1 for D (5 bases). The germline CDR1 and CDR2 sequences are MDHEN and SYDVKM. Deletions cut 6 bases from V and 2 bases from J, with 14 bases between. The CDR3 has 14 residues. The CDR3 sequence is CASSTLDRPYEQYF. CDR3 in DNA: TGTGCCAGCAGCACTCTCGACAGACCCTACGAGCAGTACTTC.

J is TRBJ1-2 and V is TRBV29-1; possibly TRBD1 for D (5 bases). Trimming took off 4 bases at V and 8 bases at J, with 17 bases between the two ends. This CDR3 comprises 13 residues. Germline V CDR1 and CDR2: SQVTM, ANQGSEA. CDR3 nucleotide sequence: TGCAGCGTTGTAATCGGGGGTGGTGGAGGCTACACCTTC. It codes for CSVVIGGGGGYTF.

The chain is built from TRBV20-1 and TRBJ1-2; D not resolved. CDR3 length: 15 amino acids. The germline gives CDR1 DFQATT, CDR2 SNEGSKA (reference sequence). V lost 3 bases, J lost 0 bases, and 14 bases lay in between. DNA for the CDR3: TGCAGTGCTAGTAGGCACAGCAAAGCTAACTATGGCTACACCTTC. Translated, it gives CSASRHSKANYGYTF.

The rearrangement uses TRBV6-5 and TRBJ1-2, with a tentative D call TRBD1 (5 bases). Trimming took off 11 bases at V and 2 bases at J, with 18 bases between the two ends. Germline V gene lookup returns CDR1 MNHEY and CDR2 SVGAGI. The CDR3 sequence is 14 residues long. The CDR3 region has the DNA TGTGCCGCCGGGGGGGTGATGTTAAACTATGGCTACACCTTC. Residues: CAAGGVMLNYGYTF.

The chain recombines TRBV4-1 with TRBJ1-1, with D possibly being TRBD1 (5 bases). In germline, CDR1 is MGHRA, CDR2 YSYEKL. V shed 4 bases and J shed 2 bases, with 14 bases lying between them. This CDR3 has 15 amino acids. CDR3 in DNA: TGCGCCAGCAGCCCCCAGGGAACCGTTAACACTGAAGCTTTCTTT. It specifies CASSPQGTVNTEAFF.

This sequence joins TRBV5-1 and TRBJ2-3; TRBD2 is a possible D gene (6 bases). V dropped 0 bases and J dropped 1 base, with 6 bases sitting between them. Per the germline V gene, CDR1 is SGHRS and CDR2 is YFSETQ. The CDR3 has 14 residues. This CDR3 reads CASSLASGTDTQYF. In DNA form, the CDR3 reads TGCGCCAGCAGCTTGGCTAGCGGCACAGATACGCAGTATTTT.

This CDR3 reads CASRSKGQFLYGYTF. In nucleotides, the CDR3 is TGTGCCAGCAGATCAAAGGGACAGTTCCTCTATGGCTACACCTTC. The chain is built from TRBV27 and TRBJ1-2, with 7 positions matching TRBD1. The germline V gene has CDR1 MNHEY and CDR2 SMNVEV (reference sequence). After removal of 6 bases from V and 4 bases from J, the junction contained 11 bases not matched to a gene. The CDR3 sequence is 15 residues long.

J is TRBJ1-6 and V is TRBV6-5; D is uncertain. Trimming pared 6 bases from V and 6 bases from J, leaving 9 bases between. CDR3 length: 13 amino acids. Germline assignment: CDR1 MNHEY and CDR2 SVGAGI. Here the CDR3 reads CASRFEANSPLHF. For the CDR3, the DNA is TGTGCCAGCAGGTTTGAGGCTAATTCACCCCTCCACTTT.

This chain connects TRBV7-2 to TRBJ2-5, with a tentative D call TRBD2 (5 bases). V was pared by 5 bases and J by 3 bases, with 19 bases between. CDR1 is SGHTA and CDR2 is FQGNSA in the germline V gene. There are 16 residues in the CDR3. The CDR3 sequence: CASSRPGWTGKETQYF. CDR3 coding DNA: TGTGCCAGCAGCCGCCCGGGTTGGACTGGGAAAGAGACCCAGTACTTC. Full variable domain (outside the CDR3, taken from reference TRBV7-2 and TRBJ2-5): GAGVSQSPSNKVTEKGKDVELRCDPISGHTALYWYRQSLGQGLEFLIYFQGNSAPDKSGLPSDRFSAERTGGSVSTLTIQRTQQEDSAVYLCASSRPGWTGKETQYFGPGTRLLVL.

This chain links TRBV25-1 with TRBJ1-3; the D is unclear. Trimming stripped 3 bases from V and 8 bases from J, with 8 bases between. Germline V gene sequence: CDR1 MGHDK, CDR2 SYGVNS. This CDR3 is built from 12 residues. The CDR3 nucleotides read TGTGCCAGCAGTGAGACGGGTTACACCATATATTTT. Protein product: CASSETGYTIYF. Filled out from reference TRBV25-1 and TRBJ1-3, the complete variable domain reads EADIYQTPRYLVIGTGKKITLECSQTMGHDKMYWYQQDPGMELHLIHYSYGVNSTEKGDLSSESTVSRIRTEHFPLTLESARPSHTSQYLCASSETGYTIYFGEGSWLTVV.